The entry below describes one T cell receptor (beta chain). Its matching antigen is unknown. This entry is derived from a study of a mutant IDH1 vaccine in newly diagnosed glioma. On the study more broadly: The study started vaccination 4-6 weeks after radiotherapy alone, or with temozolomide cycles. V12 took place at week 35, and V13 at week 47. Most patients had radiochemotherapy with temozolomide before enrollment; others had one alone.

Germline CDR1 is SGHTA and CDR2 is FQGNSA. This CDR3 contains 15 residues. Trimming removed 5 bases from V and 3 bases from J, with 13 bases in between. Regarding the study as a whole: Shifts in the top peripheral T cell clonotypes seemed unrelated to pseudoprogression.

Only in-frame clones appear in the TCRdb table, and some are missing; sequencing was by immunoSEQ multiplex PCR. The table has approximately 62,000 clones, 80% to 85% seen once. Time point noted: week 35, safety follow-up. Doses of 300 ug of mutant IDH1 20-mer peptide were given with topical imiquimod. This chain links TRBV7-2 with TRBJ1-4; D is ambiguous. This TCR was sampled from a man in his thirties or forties with glioma. The material sequenced was PBMCs, taken from a glioma patient whose treatment included an IDH1 peptide vaccine. CDR3 sequence (DNA): TGTGCCAGCAGCCCGCTGGGGTGGGCTAATGAAAAACTGTTTTTT. Protein: CASSPLGWANEKLFF.